The T cell receptor beta chain under discussion was sequenced for a study of identical twins. This clonotype was recorded a few times. One end of the junction does not line up with germline, which may come from a read error. TCRdb used MiXCR to reprocess the 5' RACE reads, holding one entry per CDR3 protein. The sample carries under 350,000 distinct CDR3 sequences, nearly 9.5% recorded once. The CDR3 spans 12 residues. Germline-derived CDR1 and CDR2 are DFQATT and SNEGSKA (reference sequence). This same sample was also part of a study on yellow fever vaccine responses in identical twins.

What was sequenced was CD8+ T cells sorted from blood. The chain carries TRBV20-1 and TRBJ2-1; TRBD1 or TRBD2 may be the D gene (6 bases each). The clonotype was recovered from a woman between 18 and 29 years old in good health. In nucleotides, the CDR3 is TGCAGTGCGAGAGGAGGGGGACCTGAGCAGTTCTTC. It specifies CSARGGGPEQFF.